Listed below are T cell receptor beta chains from one sample, sequenced in a study of T cell changes during pregnancy in multiple sclerosis. Clones were read by immunoSEQ multiplex PCR, and TCRdb kept only the in-frame ones, dropping some. The sample lists fewer than 90,000 clones, around 93% occurring once. Here the sequenced sample was peripheral blood, taken in the third trimester of pregnancy. These TCRs come from a female donor in good health, enrolled as a control in a pregnancy study. CDR3s leave out the opening cysteine and the closing phenylalanine or tryptophan. D genes are given only for firm matches.

cdr3_aa,cdr3_length,j_call,v_call,d_call
ASSVAGTGGSDEQY,14,TRBJ2-7,TRBV9,TRBD1
ASRGQGTYEQY,11,TRBJ2-7,TRBV28,TRBD1
ASSTRQGSQETQY,13,TRBJ2-5,TRBV7-2,TRBD1
ASSEAPFTTGYNEQF,15,TRBJ2-1,TRBV2,TRBD1
ASSRQLQETQY,11,TRBJ2-5,TRBV28,NA
ASSRGQGGSGELF,13,TRBJ2-2,TRBV6-5,TRBD1
ASSLRREPVQF,11,TRBJ2-1,TRBV28,NA
ASSIGTSGRALTQY,14,TRBJ2-3,TRBV5-4,TRBD2
ASSIDVWAPRSNYGYT,16,TRBJ1-2,TRBV19,NA
ATSALGAIGYT,11,TRBJ1-2,TRBV27,NA
ASSLDRGLGEQY,12,TRBJ2-7,TRBV5-1,TRBD1
ASSWEAGGGPYEQY,14,TRBJ2-7,TRBV5-6,TRBD2
ASSNGMTEAF,10,TRBJ1-1,TRBV19,NA
ASSQRTDFSYGYT,13,TRBJ1-2,TRBV5-4,NA
AARGQGGTEAF,11,TRBJ1-1,TRBV10-3,TRBD1
AIRLQGENTEAF,12,TRBJ1-1,TRBV10-3,NA
ASSFHPKTGGRVEQY,15,TRBJ2-7,TRBV28,TRBD1
ASKGQGASYEQY,12,TRBJ2-7,TRBV6-1,TRBD1
ASSSLFRFPWEGHADTQY,18,TRBJ2-3,TRBV28,TRBD2
ASSHKPGLAASYEQY,15,TRBJ2-7,TRBV28,TRBD2
ASSWGLRARETQY,13,TRBJ2-5,TRBV5-8,NA
ASSRDTQETQY,11,TRBJ2-5,TRBV7-8,NA
ASSSNSYNEQF,11,TRBJ2-1,TRBV27,NA
ATSRNIAGADEQF,13,TRBJ2-1,TRBV15,TRBD2
AWTFQETQY,9,TRBJ2-5,TRBV30,NA
ASSLGTSGRDEQF,13,TRBJ2-1,TRBV7-2,TRBD2
ASSSGLVTDTQY,12,TRBJ2-3,TRBV7-2,TRBD2
ASSRSPLGQGGNQPQH,16,TRBJ1-5,TRBV27,TRBD1
ASSGPRTGPSTDTQY,15,TRBJ2-3,TRBV27,TRBD1
ASSYSQGLI,9,TRBJ2-1,TRBV6-6,NA
ASSPTGGTNYGYT,13,TRBJ1-2,TRBV28,NA
ASSTSGRVYEQY,12,TRBJ2-7,TRBV6-5,TRBD2
ASSLDGQGNQPQH,13,TRBJ1-5,TRBV5-4,TRBD1
ASSAGTVDGYT,11,TRBJ1-2,TRBV5-1,TRBD1
ASSPGQVPGTGELF,14,TRBJ2-2,TRBV18,TRBD1
SALGTGGEKLF,11,TRBJ1-4,TRBV29-1,TRBD1
ASRPPPGQGANTIY,14,TRBJ1-3,TRBV28,TRBD1
ASSLAGLAGNEQF,13,TRBJ2-1,TRBV5-1,TRBD2
ASSPGVGGDEQF,12,TRBJ2-1,TRBV7-6,NA
ASSQDQGYEQY,11,TRBJ2-7,TRBV4-2,NA
ASSPLLTGTGTGANVLT,17,TRBJ2-6,TRBV18,TRBD1
ASSQGRLAGNTGELF,15,TRBJ2-2,TRBV4-1,TRBD2
ASSPQGSLYGYT,12,TRBJ1-2,TRBV28,TRBD1
ASSLAQGIGLF,11,TRBJ1-4,TRBV7-9,NA
AISEFQVATGELF,13,TRBJ2-2,TRBV10-3,NA
ASRGPRETQY,10,TRBJ2-5,TRBV11-2,NA
ASSEEGLAGTYEQY,14,TRBJ2-7,TRBV9,TRBD2
ASSRQGPNSPLH,12,TRBJ1-6,TRBV7-9,TRBD1
ASSQGQGSYLGYT,13,TRBJ1-2,TRBV5-1,TRBD1
ASSSPGQSNYGYT,13,TRBJ1-2,TRBV5-6,NA